This TCR beta chain was sequenced in a study of T cells after yellow fever vaccination. Study information: Preparation of fractions with low cell numbers was performed using SMART-Seq v4 Ultra Low Input. General study findings and limits: Repertoires obtained by FACS sorting could include abundant clonotypes that entered as contaminants from the bulk population. Reappearance after the booster was observed for most primary-vaccination clones (roughly 95% CD4, more than 70% CD8).

The CDR3 contains 13 residues. The V segment lost 2 bases and the J segment 7 bases; nucleotides outside the gene matches: 5. Germline loops: CDR1 SEHNR, CDR2 FQNEAQ (reference sequence). 5'RACE template switching produced TCR cDNA carrying a universal primer site and UMIs. TCRdb passed the 5' RACE reads through MiXCR, listing each CDR3 protein once. The sample lists a few hundred thousand distinct CDR3 sequences, 6.2% occurring once. A few counts support this clonotype. The antigen is unknown. The receptor was derived from a man aged 30-40 years who received the YFV17D yellow fever vaccine. Sequenced material: PBMCs, taken 5 days after the yellow fever booster vaccination. The chain recombines TRBV7-9 with TRBJ2-7; TRBD2 aligns across 7 bases. CDR3 sequence: CASSLMGGKEQYF. The CDR3 nucleotides read TGTGCCAGCAGCTTAATGGGGGGGAAGGAGCAGTACTTC.